Sequencing of this TCR beta chain was carried out in a study of T cell changes during pregnancy in multiple sclerosis. V lost 7 bases to trimming and J lost 4 bases; unmatched junction nucleotides: 10. This CDR3 is 16 amino acids long. The V gene's germline CDR1 is LNHDA and CDR2 SQIVND (reference sequence). The assay was immunoSEQ multiplex PCR, and TCRdb's table has in-frame clones only and misses some. The table shows around 30,000 clones, with about 90% occurring only once. The source of this sequence is a female donor with multiple sclerosis, enrolled in a pregnancy study. The chain employs TRBV19 and TRBJ1-2; 12 bases agree with TRBD1. This material consisted of CD8+ T cells from peripheral blood mononuclear cells, taken in the third trimester of pregnancy. DNA for the CDR3: TGTGCCAGTAACCGACCGGGACAGGGGGCTATCTATGGCTACACCTTC. Encoded protein: CASNRPGQGAIYGYTF.